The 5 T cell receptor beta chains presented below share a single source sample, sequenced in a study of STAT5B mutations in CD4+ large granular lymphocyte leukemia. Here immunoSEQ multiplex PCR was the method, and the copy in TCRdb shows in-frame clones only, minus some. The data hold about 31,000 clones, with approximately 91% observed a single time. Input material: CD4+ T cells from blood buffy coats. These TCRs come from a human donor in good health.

Written as DNA, the CDR3 is TGTGCCAGCTCCCTCGGACTTAACCAAGAGACCCAGTACTTC. It specifies CASSLGLNQETQYF. The rearrangement links TRBV18 to TRBJ2-5; D may be TRBD2 (5 bases). V was shortened by 6 bases and J by 0 bases, with 11 bases between the two germline ends. The CDR3 contains 14 residues. The V gene's germline CDR1 is KGHSH and CDR2 LQKENI.

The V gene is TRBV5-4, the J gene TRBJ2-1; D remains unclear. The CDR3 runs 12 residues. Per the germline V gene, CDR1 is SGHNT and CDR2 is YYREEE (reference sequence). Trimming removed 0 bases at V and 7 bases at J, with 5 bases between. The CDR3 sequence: CASSLVRNEQFF. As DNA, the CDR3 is TGTGCCAGCAGCTTGGTTAGAAATGAGCAGTTCTTC.

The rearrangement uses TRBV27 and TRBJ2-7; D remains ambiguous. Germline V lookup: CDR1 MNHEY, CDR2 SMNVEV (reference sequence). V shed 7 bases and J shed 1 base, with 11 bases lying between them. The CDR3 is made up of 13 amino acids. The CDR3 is CASKSPGSYEQYF. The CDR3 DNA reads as TGTGCCAGCAAATCCCCGGGTTCCTACGAGCAGTACTTC.

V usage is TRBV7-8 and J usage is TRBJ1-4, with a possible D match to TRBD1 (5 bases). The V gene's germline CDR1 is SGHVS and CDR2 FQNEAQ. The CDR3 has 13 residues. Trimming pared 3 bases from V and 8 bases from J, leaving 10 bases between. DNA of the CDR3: TGTGCCAGCAGCTTCTCCAGACAGGAAAAACTGTTTTTT. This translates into CASSFSRQEKLFF.

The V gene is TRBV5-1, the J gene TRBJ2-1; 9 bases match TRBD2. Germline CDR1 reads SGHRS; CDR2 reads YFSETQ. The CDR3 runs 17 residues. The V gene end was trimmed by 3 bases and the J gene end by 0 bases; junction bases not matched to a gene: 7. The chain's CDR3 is CASSSAGGPNSYNEQFF. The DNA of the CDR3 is TGCGCCAGCAGCTCAGCGGGAGGCCCTAACTCCTACAATGAGCAGTTCTTC.